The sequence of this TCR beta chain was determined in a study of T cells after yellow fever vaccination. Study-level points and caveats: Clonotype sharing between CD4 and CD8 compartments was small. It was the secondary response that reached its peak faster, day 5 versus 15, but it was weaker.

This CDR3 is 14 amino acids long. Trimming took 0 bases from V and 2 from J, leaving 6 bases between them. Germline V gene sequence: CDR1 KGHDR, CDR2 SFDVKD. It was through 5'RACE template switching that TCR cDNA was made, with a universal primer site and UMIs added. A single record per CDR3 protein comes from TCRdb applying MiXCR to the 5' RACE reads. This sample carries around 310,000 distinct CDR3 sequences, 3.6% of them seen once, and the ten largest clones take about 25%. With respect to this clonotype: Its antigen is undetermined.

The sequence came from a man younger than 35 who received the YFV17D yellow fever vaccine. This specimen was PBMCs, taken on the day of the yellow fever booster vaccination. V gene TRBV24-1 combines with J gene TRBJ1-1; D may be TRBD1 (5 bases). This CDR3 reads CATSDLDSNTEAFF. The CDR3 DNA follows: TGTGCCACCAGTGATTTGGACAGTAACACTGAAGCTTTCTTT.